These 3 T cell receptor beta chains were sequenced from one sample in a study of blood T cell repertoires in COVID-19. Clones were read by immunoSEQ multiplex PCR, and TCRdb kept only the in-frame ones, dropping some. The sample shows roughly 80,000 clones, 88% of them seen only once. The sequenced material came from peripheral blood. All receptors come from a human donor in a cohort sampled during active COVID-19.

In DNA, the CDR3 is TGTGCCAGCAGTTTTCATCTAGCGGTCCTAAGCTACGAGCAGTACTTC. This translates into CASSFHLAVLSYEQYF. V usage is TRBV28 and J usage is TRBJ2-7; 7 positions match TRBD2. The CDR3 loop spans 16 amino acids. Germline CDR1 and CDR2: MDHEN and SYDVKM. With V trimmed by 3 bases and J by 3 bases, 11 bases remained unmatched.

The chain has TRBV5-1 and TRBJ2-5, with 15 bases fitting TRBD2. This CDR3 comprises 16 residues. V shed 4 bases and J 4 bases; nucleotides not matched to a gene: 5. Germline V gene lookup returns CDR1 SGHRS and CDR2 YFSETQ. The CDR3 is CASSPGLAGGRETQYF. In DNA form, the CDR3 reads TGCGCCAGCAGCCCCGGACTAGCGGGGGGGAGAGAGACCCAGTACTTC.

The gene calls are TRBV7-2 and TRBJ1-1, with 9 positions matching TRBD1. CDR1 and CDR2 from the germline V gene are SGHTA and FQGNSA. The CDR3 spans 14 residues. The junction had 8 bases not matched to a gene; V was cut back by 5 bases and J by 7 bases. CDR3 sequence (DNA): TGTGCCAGCAGCGGACCGGGACAGGGCAGTGAAGCTTTCTTT. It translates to CASSGPGQGSEAFF.